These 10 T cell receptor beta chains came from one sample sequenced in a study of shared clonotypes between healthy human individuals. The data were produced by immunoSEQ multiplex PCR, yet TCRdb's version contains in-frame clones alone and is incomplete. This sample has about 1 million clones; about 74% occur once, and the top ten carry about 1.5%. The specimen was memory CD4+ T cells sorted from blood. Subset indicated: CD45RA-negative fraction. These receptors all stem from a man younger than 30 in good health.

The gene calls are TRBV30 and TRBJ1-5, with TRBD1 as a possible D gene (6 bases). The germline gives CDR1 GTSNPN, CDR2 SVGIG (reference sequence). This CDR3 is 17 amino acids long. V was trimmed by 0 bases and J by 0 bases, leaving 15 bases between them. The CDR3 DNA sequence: TGTGCCTGGAGTGTAGGCAGGGGATTTTATAGCAATCAGCCCCAGCATTTT. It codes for CAWSVGRGFYSNQPQHF.

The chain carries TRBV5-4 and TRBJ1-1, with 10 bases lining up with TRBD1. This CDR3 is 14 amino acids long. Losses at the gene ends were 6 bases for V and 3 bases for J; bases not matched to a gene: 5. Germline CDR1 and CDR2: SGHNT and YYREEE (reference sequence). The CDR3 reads CASNRDRGYTEAFF. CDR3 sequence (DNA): TGTGCCAGCAACCGGGACAGGGGTTACACTGAAGCTTTCTTT. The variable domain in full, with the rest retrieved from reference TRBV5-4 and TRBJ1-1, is ETGVTQSPTHLIKTRGQQVTLRCSSQSGHNTVSWYQQALGQGPQFIFQYYREEENGRGNFPPRFSGLQFPNYSSELNVNALELDDSALYLCASNRDRGYTEAFFGQGTRLTVV.

In nucleotides, the CDR3 is TGTGCCAGCAGTTCGCCAGGGGAGGCTAACTATGGCTACACCTTC. It is translated as CASSSPGEANYGYTF. The chain recombines TRBV27 with TRBJ1-2; possible D gene TRBD1, 6 bases. The CDR3 extends over 15 amino acids. Trimming stripped 4 bases from V and 0 bases from J, with 12 bases between. Germline CDR1 is MNHEY and CDR2 is SMNVEV (reference sequence).

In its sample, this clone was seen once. The CDR3: CASSSAGSYEQYF. The CDR3 region has the DNA TGTGCCAGCTCATCCGCGGGGTCCTACGAGCAGTACTTC. The chain combines TRBV18 with TRBJ2-7; D is perhaps TRBD2 (6 bases). Trimming shortened V by 5 bases and J by 1 base, and 9 bases separated the two germline ends. The CDR3 has 13 amino acids. Germline lookup yields CDR1 KGHSH and CDR2 LQKENI. The whole variable domain, remainder taken from reference TRBV18 and TRBJ2-7, is NAGVMQNPRHLVRRRGQEARLRCSPMKGHSHVYWYRQLPEEGLKFMVYLQKENIIDESGMPKERFSAEFPKEGPSILRIQQVVRGDSAAYFCASSSAGSYEQYFGPGTRLTVT.

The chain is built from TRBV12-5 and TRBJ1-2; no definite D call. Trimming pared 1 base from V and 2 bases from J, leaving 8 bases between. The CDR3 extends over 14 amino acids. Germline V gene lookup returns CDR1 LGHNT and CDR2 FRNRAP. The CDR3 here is CASGLALPNYGYTF. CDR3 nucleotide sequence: TGTGCTAGTGGTTTGGCTCTTCCCAACTATGGCTACACCTTC.

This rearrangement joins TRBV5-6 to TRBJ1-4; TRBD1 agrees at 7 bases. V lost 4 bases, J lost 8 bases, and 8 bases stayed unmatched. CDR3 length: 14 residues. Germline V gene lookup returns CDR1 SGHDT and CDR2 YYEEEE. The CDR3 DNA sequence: TGTGCCAGCAGCGCGTCTTTACAGGGGGAAAAACTGTTTTTT. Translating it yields CASSASLQGEKLFF. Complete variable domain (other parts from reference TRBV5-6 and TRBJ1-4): DAGVTQSPTHLIKTRGQQVTLRCSPKSGHDTVSWYQQALGQGPQFIFQYYEEEERQRGNFPDRFSGHQFPNYSSELNVNALLLGDSALYLCASSASLQGEKLFFGSGTQLSVL.

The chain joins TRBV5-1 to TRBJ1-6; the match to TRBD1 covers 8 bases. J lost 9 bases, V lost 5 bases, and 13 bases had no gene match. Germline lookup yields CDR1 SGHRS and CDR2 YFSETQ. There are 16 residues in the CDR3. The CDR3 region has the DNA TGCGCCAGCAGTTCGGGGAGGGACAGGTCTAGTTCACCCCTCCACTTT. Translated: CASSSGRDRSSSPLHF.

The CDR3 DNA sequence: TGTGCCAGCAGCTCCGGGACAGGGTACCAAGAGACCCAGTACTTC. This translates into CASSSGTGYQETQYF. The chain links TRBV11-3 to TRBJ2-5, with 9 positions matching TRBD1. This CDR3 has 15 amino acids. CDR1 SGHNT and CDR2 YENEEA come from the germline V gene. V was pared by 4 bases and J by 0 bases, with 3 bases of the junction left unmatched.

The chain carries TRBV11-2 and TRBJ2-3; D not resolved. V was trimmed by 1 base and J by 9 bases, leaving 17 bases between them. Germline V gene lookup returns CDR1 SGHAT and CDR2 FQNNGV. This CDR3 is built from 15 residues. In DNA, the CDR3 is TGTGCCAGCAGCTTAGCGCCCACCTCCGGATCGACGCAGTATTTT. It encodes CASSLAPTSGSTQYF. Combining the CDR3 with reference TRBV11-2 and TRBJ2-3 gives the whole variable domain EAGVAQSPRYKIIEKRQSVAFWCNPISGHATLYWYQQILGQGPKLLIQFQNNGVVDDSQLPKDRFSAERLKGVDSTLKIQPAKLEDSAVYLCASSLAPTSGSTQYFGPGTRLTVL.

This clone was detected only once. The DNA for the CDR3 is TGTGCCAGCAGCTTGAGGGGTCCAGGGTACGGCTACACCTTC. Protein product: CASSLRGPGYGYTF. The chain employs TRBV5-8 and TRBJ1-2; a weak D match, TRBD1 (5 bases). V was cut by 1 base and J by 8 bases, with 15 bases left in between. Germline-derived CDR1 and CDR2 are SGHTS and YDEGEE. The CDR3 is made up of 14 amino acids.